The 26 T cell receptor beta chains listed next were all sequenced from one sample in a study of shared clonotypes between healthy human individuals. Here immunoSEQ multiplex PCR was the method, and the copy in TCRdb shows in-frame clones only, minus some. The table shows 600,000 or so clones, with roughly 98% occurring only once. Selected positively for CCR7 and CD45RO-negative, naive CD8 cells excluded terminally differentiated effector memory CD45RA+ cells. Sequenced material: naive CD8+ T cells sorted from blood. The receptors originated from a man younger than 40 in good health.

The chain couples TRBV5-5 to TRBJ1-2; TRBD1 is a possible D gene (5 bases). CDR1 is SGHKS and CDR2 is YYEKEE in the germline V gene (reference sequence). Trimming stripped 4 bases from V and 8 bases from J, with 15 bases between. This CDR3 has 13 amino acids. The CDR3 sequence is CASSEQQVVGYTF. In nucleotides, the CDR3 is TGTGCCAGCAGCGAACAACAGGTGGTCGGCTACACCTTC.

V is TRBV14 and J is TRBJ2-7, with 10 bases that match TRBD1. V lost 4 bases to trimming and J lost 7 bases; unmatched junction nucleotides: 4. The CDR3 has 13 amino acids. Germline V lookup: CDR1 SGHDN, CDR2 FVKESK. For the CDR3, the DNA is TGTGCCAGCAGCCCGGGACAGGGGAGGGAGCAGTACTTC. Encoded protein: CASSPGQGREQYF.

J is TRBJ2-7 and V is TRBV7-2; D remains unclear. Germline V gene lookup returns CDR1 SGHTA and CDR2 FQGNSA. V was cut by 1 base and J by 0 bases, with 16 bases left in between. The CDR3 has 17 amino acids. The DNA of the CDR3 is TGTGCCAGCAGCTTAGGCACAGTTGTACTCGGCTCCTACGAGCAGTACTTC. Translated, it gives CASSLGTVVLGSYEQYF.

This chain joins TRBV11-3 and TRBJ1-1; the D gene is possibly TRBD1 (5 bases). V gave up 5 bases and J gave up 4 bases, with 14 bases separating them. CDR3 length: 14 residues. Germline loops: CDR1 SGHNT, CDR2 YENEEA. The CDR3 reads CASSPFEGSTEAFF. DNA of the CDR3: TGTGCCAGCAGCCCATTTGAGGGGAGCACTGAAGCTTTCTTT.

The chain uses TRBV7-8 and TRBJ2-1, with D perhaps given as TRBD1 or TRBD2 (5 bases each). Trimming cost V 3 bases and J 0 bases, with 12 bases left between them. The CDR3 has 16 residues. CDR1 is SGHVS and CDR2 is FQNEAQ in the germline V gene. The CDR3 spells CASSFLSDSSYNEQFF. CDR3 sequence (DNA): TGTGCCAGCAGCTTCCTTAGCGACAGCTCCTACAATGAGCAGTTCTTC.

The chain couples TRBV6-1 to TRBJ1-5, with D uncertain. The CDR3 spans 15 residues. From germline, CDR1 is MNHNS and CDR2 SASEGT. Trimming took off 3 bases at V and 3 bases at J, with 12 bases between the two ends. The CDR3 coding sequence is TGTGCCAGCAGTGATGGGTGGCAGCTCAATCAGCCCCAGCATTTT. It specifies CASSDGWQLNQPQHF.

The chain has TRBV7-9 and TRBJ2-7, with 11 nucleotides matching TRBD2. Trimming cost V 5 bases and J 5 bases; bases outside gene matches: 11. Germline CDR1 and CDR2: SEHNR and FQNEAQ (reference sequence). The CDR3 extends over 16 amino acids. The CDR3, as DNA: TGTGCCAGCAGCGGTACATCTGGACTAGCGGGTAACGAGCAGTACTTC. This translates into CASSGTSGLAGNEQYF.

This clone appeared a few times. The V call is TRBV7-9, the J call TRBJ2-3, with 10 bases identical to TRBD2. CDR3 length: 15 amino acids. V shed 3 bases and J 3 bases; nucleotides not matched to a gene: 3. The germline V gene has CDR1 SEHNR and CDR2 FQNEAQ (reference sequence). The CDR3 region has the DNA TGTGCCAGCAGCTTTTATAGCGGGGGGACAGATACGCAGTATTTT. This encodes CASSFYSGGTDTQYF.

The gene calls are TRBV7-8 and TRBJ2-1, with 7 bases lining up with TRBD2. Germline loops: CDR1 SGHVS, CDR2 FQNEAQ. Germline trimming cut 1 base from V and 8 bases from J; bases unmatched to any gene: 5. This CDR3 is 14 amino acids long. DNA for the CDR3: TGTGCCAGCAGCTTAGTTGGCGGGAGTTATGAGCAGTTCTTC. Protein: CASSLVGGSYEQFF.

V and J are TRBV4-1 and TRBJ1-5; D is unclear. The CDR3 sequence is 15 residues long. Germline CDR1 is MGHRA and CDR2 is YSYEKL. V dropped 0 bases and J dropped 3 bases, with 9 bases sitting between them. The CDR3 region is CASSQERQANQPQHF. The CDR3 DNA is TGCGCCAGCAGCCAAGAACGGCAGGCCAATCAGCCCCAGCATTTT.

This sequence joins TRBV7-8 and TRBJ2-2; 7 nucleotides align to TRBD2. The CDR3 covers 15 residues. Unmatched junction bases numbered 11, after V lost 7 bases and J lost 6 bases. In germline, CDR1 is SGHVS, CDR2 FQNEAQ. CDR3 in DNA: TGTGCCAGCACCCGGGGAGGGAGGGAAGCCGGGGAGCTGTTTTTT. Protein sequence: CASTRGGREAGELFF.

The chain links TRBV7-2 to TRBJ2-3; no clear D. The CDR3 totals 13 residues. Germline CDR1 SGHTA, CDR2 FQGNSA. The V end lost 0 bases, the J end lost 4 bases, and 5 bases lay between the germline ends. This CDR3 is CASSLAGADTQYF. The DNA for the CDR3 is TGTGCCAGCAGCTTAGCTGGGGCAGATACGCAGTATTTT. Full variable domain (outside the CDR3, taken from reference TRBV7-2 and TRBJ2-3): GAGVSQSPSNKVTEKGKDVELRCDPISGHTALYWYRQSLGQGLEFLIYFQGNSAPDKSGLPSDRFSAERTGGSVSTLTIQRTQQEDSAVYLCASSLAGADTQYFGPGTRLTVL.

The V and J genes are TRBV27 and TRBJ1-1, with 7 bases matching TRBD1. The length of the CDR3 is 15 residues. The germline V gene has CDR1 MNHEY and CDR2 SMNVEV (reference sequence). The V and J ends lost 3 bases and 5 bases, in that order; junction bases with no gene match: 9. Here the CDR3 reads CASSFGRTGATEAFF. Here the CDR3 DNA reads TGTGCCAGCAGTTTTGGGAGGACAGGAGCGACTGAAGCTTTCTTT.

The chain recombines TRBV28 with TRBJ2-1, with no clear D. This CDR3 has 15 residues. The germline V and J ends were trimmed by 4 bases and 0 bases, with 10 bases remaining between them. Germline V CDR1 and CDR2: MDHEN, SYDVKM. Here the CDR3 DNA reads TGTGCCAGCAGTTCATCGCGGATCTCCTACAATGAGCAGTTCTTC. Its translation: CASSSSRISYNEQFF.

This clone was seen only a few times. The chain joins TRBV5-5 to TRBJ2-7, with TRBD1 identical over 8 bases. The CDR3 sequence is 16 residues long. CDR1 is SGHKS and CDR2 is YYEKEE in the germline V gene (reference sequence). V dropped 4 bases and J dropped 2; count of bases not matched to a gene: 11. The CDR3 region is CASSGGTGVIAYEQYF. The CDR3 region has the DNA TGTGCCAGCAGCGGAGGGACAGGCGTAATAGCCTACGAGCAGTACTTC.

This clone has just one count. The chain has TRBV30 and TRBJ2-2, with 15 bases matching TRBD2. This CDR3 has 15 amino acids. Germline trimming cut 6 bases from V and 3 bases from J; bases unmatched to any gene: 2. CDR1 and CDR2 (germline): GTSNPN, SVGIG (reference sequence). The CDR3 nucleotides are TGTGCCTGCGGACTAGCGGGAGGGTACACCGGGGAGCTGTTTTTT. This codes for CACGLAGGYTGELFF.

This clone was seen once. The V call is TRBV7-9, the J call TRBJ2-2; 7 bases fit TRBD1. CDR3 length: 14 amino acids. The V gene's germline CDR1 is SEHNR and CDR2 FQNEAQ (reference sequence). J gave up 4 bases and V 5 bases, and 4 bases lay outside the gene matches. The CDR3 nucleotides read TGTGCCAGCAGCCCGGGGACAGTCACCGGGGAGCTGTTTTTT. Protein sequence: CASSPGTVTGELFF.

The chain is built from TRBV4-1 and TRBJ2-1; D gene uncertain. This CDR3 comprises 12 residues. CDR1 is MGHRA, CDR2 YSYEKL, per germline. Trimming took 2 bases from V and 8 from J, leaving 7 bases between them. The CDR3, as DNA: TGCGCCAGCAGCCAATTGCAGGATGAGCAGTTCTTC. As protein: CASSQLQDEQFF.

J is TRBJ2-1 and V is TRBV7-9; possibly TRBD2 for D (6 bases). CDR3 size: 16 residues. Between the trimmed V and J ends, which lost 5 bases and 4 bases, there was a span of 18 bases. Germline V CDR1 and CDR2: SEHNR, FQNEAQ (reference sequence). The CDR3 DNA reads as TGTGCCAGCAGCCCTAAATCCTTGGGGGGATACAATGAGCAGTTCTTC. Protein sequence: CASSPKSLGGYNEQFF.

The gene calls are TRBV11-2 and TRBJ2-6; TRBD1 might be the D (5 bases). Germline V CDR1 and CDR2: SGHAT, FQNNGV. Between the trimmed V and J ends, which lost 1 base and 2 bases, there was a span of 6 bases. The CDR3 contains 15 residues. CDR3 region: CASSLGGAGANVLTF. For the CDR3, the DNA is TGTGCCAGCAGCTTAGGGGGCGCTGGGGCCAACGTCCTGACTTTC.

In nucleotides, the CDR3 is TGCGCCAGCAGCCAGGCCGGGTTAGCTGGAAACACCATATATTTT. It specifies CASSQAGLAGNTIYF. The V and J genes are TRBV4-1 and TRBJ1-3; D not resolved. The CDR3 is 15 residues long. Germline loops: CDR1 MGHRA, CDR2 YSYEKL. Trimming took 3 bases from V and 2 from J, leaving 11 bases between them.

This chain joins TRBV4-1 and TRBJ1-1; 7 bases line up with TRBD1. V was clipped by 3 bases and J by 4 bases; unmatched bases: 5. This CDR3 has 14 amino acids. From germline, CDR1 is MGHRA and CDR2 YSYEKL. The CDR3 DNA reads as TGCGCCAGCAGCCAGAGGCAGGGGGGCACTGAAGCTTTCTTT. The encoded protein is CASSQRQGGTEAFF.

This chain joins TRBV6-1 and TRBJ2-1; maybe TRBD2 (6 bases). Germline values: CDR1 MNHNS, CDR2 SASEGT. Between the trimmed V and J ends, which lost 0 bases and 15 bases, there was a span of 15 bases. There are 13 residues in the CDR3. CDR3: CASSEAVGRSLFF. The CDR3, as DNA: TGTGCCAGCAGTGAAGCAGTCGGGAGATCACTGTTCTTC.

The chain joins TRBV6-5 to TRBJ2-2, with 9 bases identical to TRBD1. With V trimmed by 3 bases and J by 3 bases, 5 bases remained unmatched. This CDR3 spans 16 amino acids. Looked up from germline, CDR1 is MNHEY and CDR2 is SVGAGI. CDR3 sequence: CASSYGDRVYTGELFF. In nucleotides, the CDR3 is TGTGCCAGCAGTTATGGGGACAGGGTATACACCGGGGAGCTGTTTTTT.

Notes on this clone: Within the sample, other DNA sequences also encode this same CDR3. V usage is TRBV9 and J usage is TRBJ2-7, with a tentative D call TRBD2 (6 bases). The CDR3 has 14 residues. Trimming stripped 0 bases from V and 1 base from J, with 8 bases between. The germline V gene encodes CDR1 SGDLS and CDR2 YYNGEE. The CDR3 DNA reads TGTGCCAGCAGCGTAGGGGCGGGATCCTACGAGCAGTACTTC. Translated: CASSVGAGSYEQYF.

The CDR3 nucleotides are TGCAGTGCCCGGGCTAGGGAGCTGTTTTTT. Protein product: CSARARELFF. The chain joins TRBV20-1 to TRBJ2-2, with unresolved D. V was shortened by 6 bases and J by 9 bases, with 8 bases between the two germline ends. Germline CDR1 is DFQATT and CDR2 is SNEGSKA (reference sequence). This CDR3 region has 10 residues.